This T cell receptor beta chain originates from a study of T cell repertoires in cytomegalovirus infection. TCRdb re-analysed the reads in MiXCR, keeping a single row per CDR3 protein. The sample lists 150,000 to 200,000 distinct CDR3 sequences, 25% to 30% occurring once. Germline V gene lookup returns CDR1 MDHEN and CDR2 SYDVKM. Trimming stripped 2 bases from V and 8 bases from J, with 6 bases between. CDR3 length equals 11 residues. This clonotype was detected only a few times. The chain employs TRBV28 and TRBJ1-1, with D hard to call. Sequencing was done on a sample of PBMCs. The source is a human donor in good health (CMV status not recorded). Some clones in this sample may be carry-over from other donors' samples. The CDR3 region is CASSLRVEAFF. Written as DNA, the CDR3 is TGTGCCAGCAGTTTAAGGGTAGAAGCTTTCTTT.